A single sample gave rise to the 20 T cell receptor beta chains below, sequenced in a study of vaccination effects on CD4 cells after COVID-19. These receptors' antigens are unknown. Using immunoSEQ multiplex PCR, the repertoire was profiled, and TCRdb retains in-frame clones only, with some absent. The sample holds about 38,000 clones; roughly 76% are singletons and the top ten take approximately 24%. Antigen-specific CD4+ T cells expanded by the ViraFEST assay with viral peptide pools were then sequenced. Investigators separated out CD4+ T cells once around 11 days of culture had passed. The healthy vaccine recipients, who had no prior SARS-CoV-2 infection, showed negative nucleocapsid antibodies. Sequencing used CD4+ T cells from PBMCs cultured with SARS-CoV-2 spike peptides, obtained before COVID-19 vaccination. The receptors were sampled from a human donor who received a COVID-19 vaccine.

The CDR3 sequence is CASGGGGVADTQYF. The CDR3 DNA is TGTGCCAGCGGCGGCGGGGGGGTGGCAGATACGCAGTATTTT. J is TRBJ2-3 and V is TRBV28; TRBD2 aligns across 9 bases. Unmatched junction bases numbered 7, after V lost 8 bases and J lost 4 bases. The germline V gene has CDR1 MDHEN and CDR2 SYDVKM. The CDR3 loop spans 14 amino acids.

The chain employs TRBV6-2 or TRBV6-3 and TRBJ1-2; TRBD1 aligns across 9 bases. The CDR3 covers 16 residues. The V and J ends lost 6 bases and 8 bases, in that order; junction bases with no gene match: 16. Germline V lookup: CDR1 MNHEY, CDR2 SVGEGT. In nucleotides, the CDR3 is TGTGCCAGCAGCCCTCTGGGGACAGGGCTTAAAGGGGGCTACACCTTC. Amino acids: CASSPLGTGLKGGYTF.

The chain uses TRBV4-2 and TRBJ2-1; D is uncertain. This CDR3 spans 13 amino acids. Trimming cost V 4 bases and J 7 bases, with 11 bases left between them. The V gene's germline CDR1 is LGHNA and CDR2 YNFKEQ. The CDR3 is CASSPQVGNEQFF. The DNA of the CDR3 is TGTGCCAGCAGCCCCCAGGTAGGGAATGAGCAGTTCTTC.

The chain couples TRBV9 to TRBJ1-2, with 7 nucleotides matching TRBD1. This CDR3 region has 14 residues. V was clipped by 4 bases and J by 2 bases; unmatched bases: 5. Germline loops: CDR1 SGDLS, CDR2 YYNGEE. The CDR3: CASSPGGANYGYTF. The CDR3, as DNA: TGTGCCAGCAGCCCAGGGGGGGCGAACTATGGCTACACCTTC.

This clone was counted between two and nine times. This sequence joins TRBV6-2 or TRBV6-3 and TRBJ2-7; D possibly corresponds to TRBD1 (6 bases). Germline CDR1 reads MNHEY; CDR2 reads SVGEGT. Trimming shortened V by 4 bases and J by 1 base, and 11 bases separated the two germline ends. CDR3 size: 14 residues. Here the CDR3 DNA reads TGTGCCAGCAGTTCCAGGGGAACTTCCTACGAGCAGTACTTC. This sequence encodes CASSSRGTSYEQYF.

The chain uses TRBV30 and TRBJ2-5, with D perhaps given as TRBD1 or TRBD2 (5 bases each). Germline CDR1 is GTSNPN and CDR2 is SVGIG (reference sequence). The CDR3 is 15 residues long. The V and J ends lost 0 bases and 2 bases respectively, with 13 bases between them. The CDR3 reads CAWSVRGVVQETQYF. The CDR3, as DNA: TGTGCCTGGAGTGTACGAGGGGTCGTACAAGAGACCCAGTACTTC.

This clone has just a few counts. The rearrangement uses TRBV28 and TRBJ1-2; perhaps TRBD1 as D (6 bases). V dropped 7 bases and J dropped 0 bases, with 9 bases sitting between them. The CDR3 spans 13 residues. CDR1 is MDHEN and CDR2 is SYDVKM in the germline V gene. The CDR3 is CASIGGANYGYTF. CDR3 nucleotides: TGTGCCAGCATAGGGGGTGCTAACTATGGCTACACCTTC.

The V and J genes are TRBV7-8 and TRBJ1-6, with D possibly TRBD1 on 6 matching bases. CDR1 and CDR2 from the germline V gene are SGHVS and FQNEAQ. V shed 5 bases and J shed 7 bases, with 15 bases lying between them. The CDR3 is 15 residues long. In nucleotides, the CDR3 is TGTGCCAGCAGCCCCCAGGGGCAGTTAAATTCACCCCTCCACTTT. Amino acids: CASSPQGQLNSPLHF.

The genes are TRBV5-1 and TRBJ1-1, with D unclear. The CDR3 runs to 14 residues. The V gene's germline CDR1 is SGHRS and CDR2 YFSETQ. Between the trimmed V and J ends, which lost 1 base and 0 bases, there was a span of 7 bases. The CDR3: CASSLTALNTEAFF. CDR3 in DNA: TGCGCCAGCAGCTTGACAGCGCTGAACACTGAAGCTTTCTTT.

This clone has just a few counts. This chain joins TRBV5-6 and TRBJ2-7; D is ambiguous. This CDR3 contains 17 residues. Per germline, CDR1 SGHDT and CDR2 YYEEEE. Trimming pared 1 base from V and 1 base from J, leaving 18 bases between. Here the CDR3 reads CASSLYWSFDGSYEQYF. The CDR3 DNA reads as TGTGCCAGCAGCTTGTATTGGTCTTTCGACGGTTCCTACGAGCAGTACTTC. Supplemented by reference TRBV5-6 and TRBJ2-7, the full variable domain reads DAGVTQSPTHLIKTRGQQVTLRCSPKSGHDTVSWYQQALGQGPQFIFQYYEEEERQRGNFPDRFSGHQFPNYSSELNVNALLLGDSALYLCASSLYWSFDGSYEQYFGPGTRLTVT.

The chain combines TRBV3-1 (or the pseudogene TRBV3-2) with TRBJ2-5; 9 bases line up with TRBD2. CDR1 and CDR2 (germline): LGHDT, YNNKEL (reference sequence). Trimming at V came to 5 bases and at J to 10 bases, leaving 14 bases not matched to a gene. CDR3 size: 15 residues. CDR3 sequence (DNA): TGTGCCAGCAGCTTAGGCGGGGGGGCCTTTGAAGACCAGTACTTC. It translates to CASSLGGGAFEDQYF.

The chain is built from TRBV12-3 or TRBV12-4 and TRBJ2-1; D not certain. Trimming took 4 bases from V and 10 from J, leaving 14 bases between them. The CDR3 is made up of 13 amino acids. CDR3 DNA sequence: TGTGCCAGCAGTTCCCGGCCTTCGGAAGAGCAGTTCTTC. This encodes CASSSRPSEEQFF.

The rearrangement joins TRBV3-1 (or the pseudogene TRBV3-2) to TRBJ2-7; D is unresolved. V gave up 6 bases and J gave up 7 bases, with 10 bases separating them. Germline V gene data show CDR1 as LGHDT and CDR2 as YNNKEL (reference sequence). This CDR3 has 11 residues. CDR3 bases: TGTGCCAGCAGATCCGGTGGAGAGCAGTACTTC. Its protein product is CASRSGGEQYF.

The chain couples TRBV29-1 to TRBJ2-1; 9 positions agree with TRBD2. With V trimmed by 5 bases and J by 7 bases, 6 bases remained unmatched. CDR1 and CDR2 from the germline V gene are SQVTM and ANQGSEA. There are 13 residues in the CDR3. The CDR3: CSVSGGRLNEQFF. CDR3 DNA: TGCAGCGTTAGCGGGGGGAGGTTGAATGAGCAGTTCTTC.

The CDR3 DNA is TGCAGCGTTGAAGATGGGACACTTAAACTAGAGACCCAGTACTTC. Encoded protein: CSVEDGTLKLETQYF. The gene calls are TRBV29-1 and TRBJ2-5, with D perhaps matching TRBD1 (6 bases). Germline CDR1 SQVTM, CDR2 ANQGSEA. The ends were cut back, 0 bases at V and 4 bases at J, with 15 bases in the middle. The CDR3 runs 15 residues.

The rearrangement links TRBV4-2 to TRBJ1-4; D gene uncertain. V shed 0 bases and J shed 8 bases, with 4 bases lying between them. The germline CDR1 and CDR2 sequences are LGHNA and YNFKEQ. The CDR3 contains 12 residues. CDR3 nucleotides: TGTGCCAGCAGCCAAGATTGGGAAAAACTGTTTTTT. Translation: CASSQDWEKLFF.

CDR3 protein: CASSLKDWGSGANVLTF. The CDR3 DNA is TGCGCCAGCAGCTTGAAGGATTGGGGCTCTGGGGCCAACGTCCTGACTTTC. The rearrangement uses TRBV5-1 and TRBJ2-6; D unresolved. The V gene's germline CDR1 is SGHRS and CDR2 YFSETQ. Trimming cost V 1 base and J 0 bases, with 11 bases left between them. The CDR3 is 17 amino acids.

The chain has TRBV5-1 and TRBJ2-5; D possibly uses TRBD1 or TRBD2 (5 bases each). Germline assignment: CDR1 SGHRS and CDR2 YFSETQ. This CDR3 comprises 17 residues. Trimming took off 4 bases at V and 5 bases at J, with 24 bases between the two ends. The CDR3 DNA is TGCGCCAGCAGCCCCGGGGCCGGGATTGGTGTGGCGGAGACCCAGTACTTC. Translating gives CASSPGAGIGVAETQYF.

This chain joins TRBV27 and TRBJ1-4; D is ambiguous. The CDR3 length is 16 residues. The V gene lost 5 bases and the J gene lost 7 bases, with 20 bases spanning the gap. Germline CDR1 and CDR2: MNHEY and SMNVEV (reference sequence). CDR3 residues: CASSLLRQVSGEKLFF. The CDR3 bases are TGTGCCAGCAGTCTCCTCCGCCAGGTTTCGGGTGAAAAACTGTTTTTT. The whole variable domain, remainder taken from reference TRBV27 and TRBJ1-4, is EAQVTQNPRYLITVTGKKLTVTCSQNMNHEYMSWYRQDPGLGLRQIYYSMNVEVTDKGDVPEGYKVSRKEKRNFPLILESPSPNQTSLYFCASSLLRQVSGEKLFFGSGTQLSVL.

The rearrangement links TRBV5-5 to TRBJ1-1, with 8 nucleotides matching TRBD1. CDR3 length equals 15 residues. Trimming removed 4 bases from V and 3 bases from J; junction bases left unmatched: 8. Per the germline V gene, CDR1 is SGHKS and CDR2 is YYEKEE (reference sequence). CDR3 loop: CASSPRTGRDTEAFF. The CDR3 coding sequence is TGTGCCAGCAGCCCCCGGACAGGGCGGGACACTGAAGCTTTCTTT.